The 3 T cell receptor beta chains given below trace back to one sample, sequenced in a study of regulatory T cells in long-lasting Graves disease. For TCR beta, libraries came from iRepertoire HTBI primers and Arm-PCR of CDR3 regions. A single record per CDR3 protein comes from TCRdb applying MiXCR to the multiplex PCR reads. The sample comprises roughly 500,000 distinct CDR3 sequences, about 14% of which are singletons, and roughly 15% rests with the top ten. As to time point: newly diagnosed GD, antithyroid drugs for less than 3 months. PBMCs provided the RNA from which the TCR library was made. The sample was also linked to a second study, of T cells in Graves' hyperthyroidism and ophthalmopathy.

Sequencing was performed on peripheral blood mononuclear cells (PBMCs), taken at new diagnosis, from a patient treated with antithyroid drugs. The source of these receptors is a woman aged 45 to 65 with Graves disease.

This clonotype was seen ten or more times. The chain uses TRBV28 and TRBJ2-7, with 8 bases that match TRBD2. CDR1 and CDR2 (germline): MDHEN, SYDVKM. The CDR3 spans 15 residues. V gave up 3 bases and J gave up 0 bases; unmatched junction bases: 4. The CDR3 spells CASSFISGSSYEQYF. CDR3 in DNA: TGTGCCAGCAGTTTCATAAGCGGGAGCTCCTACGAGCAGTACTTC.

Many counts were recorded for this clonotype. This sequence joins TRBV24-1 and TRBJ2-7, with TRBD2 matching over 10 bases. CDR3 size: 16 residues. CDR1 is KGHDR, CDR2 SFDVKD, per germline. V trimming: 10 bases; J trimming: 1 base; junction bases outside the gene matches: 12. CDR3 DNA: TGTGCCACGCCGTGCGAGACTAGCGGGCAGTCCTACGAGCAGTACTTC. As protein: CATPCETSGQSYEQYF.

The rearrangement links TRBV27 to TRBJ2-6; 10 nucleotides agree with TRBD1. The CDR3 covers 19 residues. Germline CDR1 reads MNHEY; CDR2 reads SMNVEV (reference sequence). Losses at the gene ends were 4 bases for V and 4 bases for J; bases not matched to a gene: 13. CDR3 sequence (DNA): TGTGCCAGCAGTTCTACCCGGGACAGGGGTGGGTCGGGGGCCAACGTCCTGACTTTC. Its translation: CASSSTRDRGGSGANVLTF.